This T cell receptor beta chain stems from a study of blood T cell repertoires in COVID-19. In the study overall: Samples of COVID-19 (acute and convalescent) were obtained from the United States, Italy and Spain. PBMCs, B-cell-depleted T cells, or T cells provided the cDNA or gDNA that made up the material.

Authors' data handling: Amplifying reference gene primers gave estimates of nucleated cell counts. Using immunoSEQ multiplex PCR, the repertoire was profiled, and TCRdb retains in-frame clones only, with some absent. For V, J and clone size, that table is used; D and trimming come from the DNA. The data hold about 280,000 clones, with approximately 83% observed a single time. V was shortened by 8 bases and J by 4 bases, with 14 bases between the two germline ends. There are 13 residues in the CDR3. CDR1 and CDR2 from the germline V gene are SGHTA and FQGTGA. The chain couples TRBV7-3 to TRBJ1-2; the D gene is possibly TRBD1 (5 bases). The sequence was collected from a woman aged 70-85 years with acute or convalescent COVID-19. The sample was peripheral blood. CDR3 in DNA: TGTGCCAGCGGGGCCCTCGGACCCTATGGCTACACCTTC. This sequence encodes CASGALGPYGYTF.